The sequence of this T cell receptor (beta chain) was determined in a study of long-term antiretroviral therapy in people with HIV. The libraries were made with immunoSEQ v3.0 at survey level. Repertoires were generated with immunoSEQ multiplex PCR, while TCRdb's copy carries only in-frame clones and drops some. This sample carries about 34,000 clones, more than 75% of them seen once, and the ten largest clones take roughly 4.8%. This clone was recorded only once. Germline loops: CDR1 MDHEN, CDR2 SYDVKM. V lost 6 bases and J 4 bases, leaving 28 bases between the germline ends. The CDR3 sequence is 19 residues long.

The chain is built from TRBV28 and TRBJ2-1; either TRBD1 or TRBD2 may supply D (5 bases each). This sequence was found in a young woman with HIV. The sequencing here drew on unsorted PBMCs, taken roughly 2.9 years before starting antiretroviral therapy. Written as DNA, the CDR3 is TGTGCCAGCAGCCCGGGCAACCTTCAATCAGAGGGGAATTACAATGAGCAGTTCTTC. This translates into CASSPGNLQSEGNYNEQFF.